These T cell receptor beta chains were read from a single sample in a study of T cell changes during pregnancy in multiple sclerosis. The table came from immunoSEQ multiplex PCR; TCRdb's copy has only in-frame clones and leaves some out. The data hold about 49,000 clones, with 90% observed a single time. The specimen comprised peripheral blood, sampled after pregnancy. Receptors were obtained from a female donor in good health, enrolled as a control in a pregnancy study. The CDR3 runs from the conserved cysteine through the conserved F or W. The D gene is left open where the match is weak. Clone size, where shown, is once, few, many, or a class for clones that have expanded.

clone_size,v_call,j_call,d_call,cdr3_length,cdr3_nt,cdr3_aa
-,TRBV7-2,TRBJ1-6,TRBD1,14,TGTGCCAGCAGCTCGGGACAGGCCTACTCACCCCTCCACTTT,CASSSGQAYSPLHF
-,TRBV9,TRBJ1-1,TRBD1,17,TGTGCCAGCAGCGTAGCACCGACAGGGGGCCCGAACACTGAAGCTTTCTTT,CASSVAPTGGPNTEAFF
-,TRBV4-1,TRBJ2-7,TRBD2,12,TGCGCCAGCAGCCATGCTAGCGGCGAGCAGTACTTC,CASSHASGEQYF
-,TRBV27,TRBJ2-4,TRBD1,19,TGTGCCAGCAGTTTAAGAGGTGACAGGGTTTTTTTAGCCAAAAACATTCAGTACTTC,CASSLRGDRVFLAKNIQYF
few,TRBV4-2,TRBJ2-2,TRBD2,15,TGTGCCAGCAGCCAAGATCCGGGGGGGCCCGGGGAGCTGTTTTTT,CASSQDPGGPGELFF
-,TRBV4-1,TRBJ2-3,TRBD2,16,TGCGCCAGCAGCAAGGGACTAGCGGGGGTGTTAGATACGCAGTATTTT,CASSKGLAGVLDTQYF
-,TRBV13,TRBJ1-4,-,16,TGTGCCAGCAGCGCGAGGGGGACAACAGGGAATGAAAAACTGTTTTTT,CASSARGTTGNEKLFF
-,TRBV19,TRBJ1-5,-,13,TGTGCCAGTGGAGGGGAGTTCATGAAGCCCCAGCATTTT,CASGGEFMKPQHF
once,TRBV4-1,TRBJ1-1,-,16,TGCGCCAGCAGCCAAGCGTTTTCCAGGGGTCACACTGAAGCTTTCTTT,CASSQAFSRGHTEAFF
few,TRBV19,TRBJ1-3,-,14,TGTGCCAGTAATGCCGGACAACCAGGAAACACCATATATTTT,CASNAGQPGNTIYF
-,TRBV27,TRBJ2-5,TRBD1,15,TGTGCCAGCAGTATAGGGACAGGCTGGCAAGAGACCCAGTACTTC,CASSIGTGWQETQYF
-,TRBV19,TRBJ2-1,TRBD2,13,TGTGCCACCGGGACTAGCTCCTACAATGAGCAGTTCTTC,CATGTSSYNEQFF
-,TRBV5-1,TRBJ2-3,-,14,TGCGCCAGCAGCTATGCGGCTAGCACAGATACGCAGTATTTT,CASSYAASTDTQYF
-,TRBV10-3,TRBJ2-5,TRBD2,15,TGTGCCATCAGTGGGACGGGAGGGCCCCAAGAGACCCAGTACTTC,CAISGTGGPQETQYF
-,TRBV9,TRBJ2-7,-,13,TGTGCCAGCAGCGTAGGGCAGGGAGGCGAGCAGTACTTC,CASSVGQGGEQYF
few,TRBV7-2,TRBJ2-2,-,15,TGTGCCAGCAGCCTCGGACAGAGGAGCACCGGGGAGCTGTTTTTT,CASSLGQRSTGELFF
-,TRBV5-5,TRBJ2-5,-,12,TGTGCCAGCAGCCCCTACCAAGAGACCCAGTACTTC,CASSPYQETQYF
-,TRBV9,TRBJ1-2,-,16,TGTGCCAGCAGCACAAGGGGGACGGACGGTAAGGATGGCTACACCTTC,CASSTRGTDGKDGYTF
-,TRBV7-2,TRBJ1-4,-,14,TGTGCCAGCAGCTCACAGGGCAGCAATGAAAAACTGTTTTTT,CASSSQGSNEKLFF
once,TRBV27,TRBJ2-1,TRBD1,14,TGTGCCAGCACTTACAGGGGTTCCTACAATGAGCAGTTCTTC,CASTYRGSYNEQFF
-,TRBV7-3,TRBJ2-7,TRBD1,14,TGTGCCAGCAGCATGACAGGGGGCCCCTCCGAGCAGTACTTC,CASSMTGGPSEQYF
few,TRBV5-1,TRBJ2-5,-,14,TGCGCCAGCAGCTTGGCAGGTAACCAAGAGACCCAGTACTTC,CASSLAGNQETQYF
-,TRBV6-1,TRBJ1-5,-,14,TGTGCCAGCAGTGAACCCCCCGGGGATCAGCCCCAGCATTTT,CASSEPPGDQPQHF
few,TRBV6-6,TRBJ1-2,-,15,TGTGCCAGCAGTTACAAGCCAGGGCAAGGCTATGGCTACACCTTC,CASSYKPGQGYGYTF
-,TRBV6-1,TRBJ1-6,-,14,TGTGCCAGCAGTGCCAGGGCGGAGAATTCACCCCTCCACTTT,CASSARAENSPLHF
-,TRBV4-3,TRBJ2-2,-,15,TGCGCCAGCAGCCGCCAACCGGGGAACACCGGGGAGCTGTTTTTT,CASSRQPGNTGELFF
-,TRBV7-2,TRBJ1-2,TRBD1,12,TGTGCCAGCAGCTTACTGGGACAGGTAGCTGCCTTC,CASSLLGQVAAF
-,TRBV28,TRBJ2-7,-,12,TGTGCCAGCAGCGTTGACAGGTCGTGGCAGTACTTC,CASSVDRSWQYF
-,TRBV4-1,TRBJ1-1,-,15,TGCGCCAGCAGCGGGCCCGCGGTGGGGGCGGTTGAAGCTTTCTTT,CASSGPAVGAVEAFF
once,TRBV5-1,TRBJ2-2,-,14,TGCGCCAGCATCTGGGGTGGAGGTCCCGGGGAGCTGTTTTTT,CASIWGGGPGELFF
-,TRBV5-8,TRBJ1-6,-,12,TGTGCCAGCAGCAACAGGGTCTCACCCCTCCACTTT,CASSNRVSPLHF
once,TRBV27,TRBJ1-1,-,13,TGTGCCAGCAGCCTAACAGAGAACACTGAAGCTTTCTTT,CASSLTENTEAFF
-,TRBV27,TRBJ1-2,-,13,TGTGCCAGCAGTTTAGGCGGGGCGGGGGGCTACACCTTC,CASSLGGAGGYTF
-,TRBV7-6,TRBJ2-7,TRBD2,13,TGTGCCAGCAGCTTAGGGACTAGGTACGAGCAGTACTTC,CASSLGTRYEQYF
-,TRBV18,TRBJ2-1,TRBD2,16,TGTGCCAGCTCCGTCACGAGACTAGCGGGAGCAGGGGAGCAGTTCTTC,CASSVTRLAGAGEQFF
-,TRBV6-4,TRBJ2-7,TRBD2,14,TGTGCCAGCAGTGCTCAGGCGGGGGGATACGAGCAGTACTTC,CASSAQAGGYEQYF
-,TRBV6-1,TRBJ1-2,-,12,TGTGCCAGCAGTGGACAGCTCTATGGCTACACCTTC,CASSGQLYGYTF